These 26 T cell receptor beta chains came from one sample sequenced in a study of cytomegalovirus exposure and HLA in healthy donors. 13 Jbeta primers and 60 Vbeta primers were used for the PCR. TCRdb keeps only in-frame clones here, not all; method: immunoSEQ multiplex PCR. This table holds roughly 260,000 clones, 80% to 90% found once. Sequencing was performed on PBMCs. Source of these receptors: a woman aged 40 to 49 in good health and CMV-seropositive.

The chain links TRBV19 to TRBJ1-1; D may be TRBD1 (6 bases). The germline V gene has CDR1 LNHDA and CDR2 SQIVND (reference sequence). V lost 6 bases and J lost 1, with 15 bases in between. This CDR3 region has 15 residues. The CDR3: CASRYQGTTNTEAFF. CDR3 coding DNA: TGTGCCAGTAGATATCAGGGGACTACGAACACTGAAGCTTTCTTT.

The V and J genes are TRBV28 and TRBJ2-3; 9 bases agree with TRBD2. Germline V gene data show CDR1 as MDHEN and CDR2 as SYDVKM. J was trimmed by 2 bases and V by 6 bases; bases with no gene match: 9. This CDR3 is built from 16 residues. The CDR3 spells CASRPDLAGTTDTQYF. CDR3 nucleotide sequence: TGTGCCAGCAGGCCCGACCTAGCGGGAACCACAGATACGCAGTATTTT. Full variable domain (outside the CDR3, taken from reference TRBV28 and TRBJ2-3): DVKVTQSSRYLVKRTGEKVFLECVQDMDHENMFWYRQDPGLGLRLIYFSYDVKMKEKGDIPEGYSVSREKKERFSLILESASTNQTSMYLCASRPDLAGTTDTQYFGPGTRLTVL.

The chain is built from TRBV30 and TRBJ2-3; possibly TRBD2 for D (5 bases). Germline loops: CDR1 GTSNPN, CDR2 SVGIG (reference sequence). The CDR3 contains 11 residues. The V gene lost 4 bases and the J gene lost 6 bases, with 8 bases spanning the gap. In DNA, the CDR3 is TGTGCCTGGACTAGCTCGGATACGCAGTATTTT. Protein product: CAWTSSDTQYF.

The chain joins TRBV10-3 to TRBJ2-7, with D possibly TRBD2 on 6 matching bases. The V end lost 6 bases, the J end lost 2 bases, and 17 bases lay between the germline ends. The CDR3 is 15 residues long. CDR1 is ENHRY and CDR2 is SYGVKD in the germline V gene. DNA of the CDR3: TGTGCCATCAGAGCCCCCGGGAGTCTCGCCTACGAGCAGTACTTC. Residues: CAIRAPGSLAYEQYF.

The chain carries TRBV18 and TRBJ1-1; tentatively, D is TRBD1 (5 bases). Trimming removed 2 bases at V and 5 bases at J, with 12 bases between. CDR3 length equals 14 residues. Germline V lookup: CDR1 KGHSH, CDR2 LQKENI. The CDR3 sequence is CASSPLAGQTEAFF. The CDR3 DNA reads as TGTGCCAGCTCACCATTGGCAGGGCAGACTGAAGCTTTCTTT.

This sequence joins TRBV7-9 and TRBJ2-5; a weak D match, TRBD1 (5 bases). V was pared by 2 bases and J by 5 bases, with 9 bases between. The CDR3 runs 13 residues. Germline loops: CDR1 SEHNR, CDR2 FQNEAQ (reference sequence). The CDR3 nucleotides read TGTGCCAGCAGCTTAAGCAGGGATGAGACCCAGTACTTC. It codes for CASSLSRDETQYF. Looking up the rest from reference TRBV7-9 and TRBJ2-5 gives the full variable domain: DTGVSQNPRHKITKRGQNVTFRCDPISEHNRLYWYRQTLGQGPEFLTYFQNEAQLEKSRLLSDRFSAERPKGSFSTLEIQRTEQGDSAMYLCASSLSRDETQYFGPGTRLLVL.

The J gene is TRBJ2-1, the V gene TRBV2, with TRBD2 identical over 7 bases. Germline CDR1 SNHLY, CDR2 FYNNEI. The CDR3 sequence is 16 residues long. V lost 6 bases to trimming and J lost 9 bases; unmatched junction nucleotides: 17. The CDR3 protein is CASSLSFLAAMGEQFF. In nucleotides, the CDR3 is TGTGCCAGCAGCCTTTCGTTCCTAGCGGCCATGGGTGAGCAGTTCTTC.

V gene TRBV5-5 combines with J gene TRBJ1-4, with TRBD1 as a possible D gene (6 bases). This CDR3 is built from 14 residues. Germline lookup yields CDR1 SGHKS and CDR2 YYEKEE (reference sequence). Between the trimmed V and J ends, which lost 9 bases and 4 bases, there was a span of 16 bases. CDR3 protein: CATRDTEVNEKLFF. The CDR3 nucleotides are TGTGCCACCCGGGACACAGAGGTTAATGAAAAACTGTTTTTT.

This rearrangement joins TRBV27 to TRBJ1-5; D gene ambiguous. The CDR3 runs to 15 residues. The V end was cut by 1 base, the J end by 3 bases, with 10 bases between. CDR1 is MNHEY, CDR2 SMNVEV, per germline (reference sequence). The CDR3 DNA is TGTGCCAGCAGTTTATTGTCTGGCCCCAATCAGCCCCAGCATTTT. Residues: CASSLLSGPNQPQHF.

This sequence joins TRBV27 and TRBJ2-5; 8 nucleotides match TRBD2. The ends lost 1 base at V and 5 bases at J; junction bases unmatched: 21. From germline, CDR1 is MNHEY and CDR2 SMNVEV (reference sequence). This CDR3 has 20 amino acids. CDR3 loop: CASSLLALAGPAGGSETQYF. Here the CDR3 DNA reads TGTGCCAGCAGTTTATTAGCCCTAGCGGGTCCGGCTGGAGGTTCGGAGACCCAGTACTTC.

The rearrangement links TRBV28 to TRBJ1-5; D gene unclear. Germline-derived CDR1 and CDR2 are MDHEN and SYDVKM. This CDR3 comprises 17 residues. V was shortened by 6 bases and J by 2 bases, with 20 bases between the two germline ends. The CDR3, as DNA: TGTGCCAGCAGAATCACACCGGAGGTATCTCGCAATCAGCCCCAGCATTTT. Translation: CASRITPEVSRNQPQHF.

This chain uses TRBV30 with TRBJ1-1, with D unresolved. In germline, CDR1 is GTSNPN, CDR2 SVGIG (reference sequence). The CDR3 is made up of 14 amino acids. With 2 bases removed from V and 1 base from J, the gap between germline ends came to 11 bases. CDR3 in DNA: TGTGCCTGGAGTCCCTCCCTTAGGAACACTGAAGCTTTCTTT. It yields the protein CAWSPSLRNTEAFF.

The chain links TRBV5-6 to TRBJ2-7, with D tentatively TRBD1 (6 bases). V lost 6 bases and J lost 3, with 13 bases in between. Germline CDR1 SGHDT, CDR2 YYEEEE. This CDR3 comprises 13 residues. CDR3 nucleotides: TGTGCCAGCAATACAGGGACCCACTACGAGCAGTACTTC. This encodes CASNTGTHYEQYF.

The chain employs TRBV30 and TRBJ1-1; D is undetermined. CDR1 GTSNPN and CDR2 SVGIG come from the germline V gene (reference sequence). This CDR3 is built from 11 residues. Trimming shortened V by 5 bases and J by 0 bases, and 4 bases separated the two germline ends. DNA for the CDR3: TGTGCCTGGGTAATGAACACTGAAGCTTTCTTT. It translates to CAWVMNTEAFF.

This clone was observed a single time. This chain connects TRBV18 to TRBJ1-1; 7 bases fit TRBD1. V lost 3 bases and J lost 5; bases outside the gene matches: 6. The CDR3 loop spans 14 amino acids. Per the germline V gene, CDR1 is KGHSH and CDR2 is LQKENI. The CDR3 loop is CASSPQQGLTEAFF. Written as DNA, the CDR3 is TGTGCCAGCTCACCCCAACAGGGGTTGACTGAAGCTTTCTTT.

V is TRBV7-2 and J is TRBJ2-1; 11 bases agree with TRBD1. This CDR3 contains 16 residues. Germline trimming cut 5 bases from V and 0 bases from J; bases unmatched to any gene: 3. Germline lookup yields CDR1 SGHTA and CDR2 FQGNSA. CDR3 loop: CASSPGTGGSYNEQFF. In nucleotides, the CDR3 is TGTGCCAGCAGCCCGGGGACAGGGGGCTCCTACAATGAGCAGTTCTTC.

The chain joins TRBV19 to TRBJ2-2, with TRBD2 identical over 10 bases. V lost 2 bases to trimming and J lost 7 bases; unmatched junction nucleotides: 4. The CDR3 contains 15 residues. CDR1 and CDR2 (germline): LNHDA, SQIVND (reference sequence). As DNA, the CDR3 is TGTGCCAGTAGTATAAGCGGGAGGGCCTACGGGGAGCTGTTTTTT. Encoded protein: CASSISGRAYGELFF. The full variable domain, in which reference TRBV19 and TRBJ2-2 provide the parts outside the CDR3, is DGGITQSPKYLFRKEGQNVTLSCEQNLNHDAMYWYRQDPGQGLRLIYYSQIVNDFQKGDIAEGYSVSREKKESFPLTVTSAQKNPTAFYLCASSISGRAYGELFFGEGSRLTVL.

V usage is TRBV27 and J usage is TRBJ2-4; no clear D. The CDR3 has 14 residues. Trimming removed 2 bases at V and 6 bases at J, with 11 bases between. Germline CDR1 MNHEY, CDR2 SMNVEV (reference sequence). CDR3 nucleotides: TGTGCCAGCAGTTTAGTGCTAGATTCAAACATTCAGTACTTC. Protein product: CASSLVLDSNIQYF.

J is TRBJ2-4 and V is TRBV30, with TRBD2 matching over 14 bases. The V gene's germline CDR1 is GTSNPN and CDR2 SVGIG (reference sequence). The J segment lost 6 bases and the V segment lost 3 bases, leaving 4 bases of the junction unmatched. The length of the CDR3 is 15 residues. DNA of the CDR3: TGTGCCTGGAGGAGAGGACTAGCGGGAGGAAACATTCAGTACTTC. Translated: CAWRRGLAGGNIQYF. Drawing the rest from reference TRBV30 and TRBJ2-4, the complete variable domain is SQTIHQWPATLVQPVGSPLSLECTVEGTSNPNLYWYRQAAGRGLQLLFYSVGIGQISSEVPQNLSASRPQDRQFILSSKKLLLSDSGFYLCAWRRGLAGGNIQYFGAGTRLSVL.

The DNA for the CDR3 is TGTGCCAGCAGCTTAGGCGCGTTCTACGAGCAGTACTTC. This sequence encodes CASSLGAFYEQYF. The J gene is TRBJ2-7, the V gene TRBV7-9; the D is unclear. V lost 1 base and J 3 bases, leaving 7 bases between the germline ends. CDR1 SEHNR and CDR2 FQNEAQ come from the germline V gene (reference sequence). The CDR3 has 13 amino acids.

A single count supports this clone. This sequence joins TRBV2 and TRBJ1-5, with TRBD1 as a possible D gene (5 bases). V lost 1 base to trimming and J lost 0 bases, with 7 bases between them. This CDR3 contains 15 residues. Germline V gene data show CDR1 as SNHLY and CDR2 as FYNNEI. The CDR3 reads CASSEEGNSNQPQHF. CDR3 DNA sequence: TGTGCCAGCAGTGAAGAGGGGAATAGCAATCAGCCCCAGCATTTT.

CDR3 bases: TGTGCCAGCAGCGTAGCTACTCAGCGCTATGGCTACACCTTC. Translating gives CASSVATQRYGYTF. The V and J genes are TRBV9 and TRBJ1-2; no clear D. The CDR3 consists of 14 residues. Trimming stripped 0 bases from V and 4 bases from J, with 10 bases between. Germline CDR1 is SGDLS and CDR2 is YYNGEE.

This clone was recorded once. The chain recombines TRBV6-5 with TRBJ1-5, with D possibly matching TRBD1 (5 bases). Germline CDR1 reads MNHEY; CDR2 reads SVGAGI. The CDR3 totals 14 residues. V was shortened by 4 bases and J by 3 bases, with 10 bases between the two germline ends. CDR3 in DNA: TGTGCCAGCAGTTTGGGGGGTTCCAATCAGCCCCAGCATTTT. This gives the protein CASSLGGSNQPQHF.

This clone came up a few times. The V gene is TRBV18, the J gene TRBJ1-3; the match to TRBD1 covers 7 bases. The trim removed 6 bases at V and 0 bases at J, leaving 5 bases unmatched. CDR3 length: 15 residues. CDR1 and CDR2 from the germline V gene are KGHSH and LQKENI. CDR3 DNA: TGTGCCAGCTCTCGACAGGGTAACTCTGGAAACACCATATATTTT. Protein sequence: CASSRQGNSGNTIYF.

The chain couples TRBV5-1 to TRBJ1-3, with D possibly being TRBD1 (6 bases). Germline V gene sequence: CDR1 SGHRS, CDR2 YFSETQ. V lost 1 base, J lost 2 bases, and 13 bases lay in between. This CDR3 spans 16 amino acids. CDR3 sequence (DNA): TGCGCCAGCAGCTTGCCGGACAGTAGGACTGGAAACACCATATATTTT. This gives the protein CASSLPDSRTGNTIYF.

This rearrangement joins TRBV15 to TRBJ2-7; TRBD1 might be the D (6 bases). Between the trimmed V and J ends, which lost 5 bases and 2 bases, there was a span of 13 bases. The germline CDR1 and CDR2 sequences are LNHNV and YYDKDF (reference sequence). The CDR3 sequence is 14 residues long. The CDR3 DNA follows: TGTGCCACCAGCTCAGGGGACCGGACCTACGAGCAGTACTTC. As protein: CATSSGDRTYEQYF.